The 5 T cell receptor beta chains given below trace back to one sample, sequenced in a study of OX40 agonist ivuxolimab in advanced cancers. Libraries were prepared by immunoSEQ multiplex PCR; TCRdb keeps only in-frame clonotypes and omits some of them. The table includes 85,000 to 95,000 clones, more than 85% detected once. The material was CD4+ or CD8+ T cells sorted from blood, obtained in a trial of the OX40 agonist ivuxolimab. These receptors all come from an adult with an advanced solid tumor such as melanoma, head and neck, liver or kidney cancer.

The CDR3 region is CASSSRQGAYYGYTF. Here the CDR3 DNA reads TGTGCCAGCAGCTCGAGACAGGGGGCCTACTATGGCTACACCTTC. V gene TRBV28 combines with J gene TRBJ1-2, with 10 bases identical to TRBD1. After removal of 6 bases from V and 3 bases from J, the junction contained 7 bases not matched to a gene. Looked up from germline, CDR1 is MDHEN and CDR2 is SYDVKM. The CDR3 sequence is 15 residues long.

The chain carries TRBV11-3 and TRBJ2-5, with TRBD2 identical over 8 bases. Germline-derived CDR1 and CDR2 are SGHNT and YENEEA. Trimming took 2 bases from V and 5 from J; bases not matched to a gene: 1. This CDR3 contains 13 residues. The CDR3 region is CASSLSGSETQYF. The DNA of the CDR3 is TGTGCCAGCAGCTTAAGCGGGAGCGAGACCCAGTACTTC.

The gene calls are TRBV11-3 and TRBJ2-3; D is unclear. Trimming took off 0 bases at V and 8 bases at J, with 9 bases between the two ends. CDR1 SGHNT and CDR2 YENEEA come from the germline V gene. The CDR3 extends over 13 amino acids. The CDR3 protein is CASSLEEVGTQYF. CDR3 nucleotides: TGTGCCAGCAGCTTAGAGGAAGTTGGTACGCAGTATTTT.

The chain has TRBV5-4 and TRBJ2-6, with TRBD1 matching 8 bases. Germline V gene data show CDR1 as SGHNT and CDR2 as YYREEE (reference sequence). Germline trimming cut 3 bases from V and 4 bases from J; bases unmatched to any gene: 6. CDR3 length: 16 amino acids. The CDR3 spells CASSSWTGTGANVLTF. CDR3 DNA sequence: TGTGCCAGCAGCTCCTGGACAGGGACCGGGGCCAACGTCCTGACTTTC.

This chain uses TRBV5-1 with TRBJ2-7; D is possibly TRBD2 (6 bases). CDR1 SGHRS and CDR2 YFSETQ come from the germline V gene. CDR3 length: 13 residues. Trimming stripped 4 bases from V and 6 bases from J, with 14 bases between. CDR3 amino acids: CASSPRAGGEQYF. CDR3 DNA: TGCGCCAGCAGCCCCCGAGCCGGGGGCGAGCAGTACTTC.